Listed below are T cell receptor beta chains from one sample, sequenced in a study of cytomegalovirus exposure and HLA in healthy donors. Assay used: immunoSEQ multiplex PCR; TCRdb lists only in-frame clones, some missing. The table has some 170,000 clones, about four fifths seen once. Sequenced input: PBMCs. Receptors were obtained from a woman between 25 and 40 years old in good health and CMV-seropositive. The conserved cysteine and the conserved F or W are not part of the CDR3 here. The order of the fields is J gene, D gene, V gene, CDR3 protein. A D gene is named only where the DNA matches it firmly.

TRBJ2-3 | TRBD1 | TRBV25-1 | ASAYRGSTDTQY
TRBJ1-2 | - | TRBV7-2 | ASSLAGVYFGGYT
TRBJ2-5 | - | TRBV19 | ASSIAGTETQY
TRBJ1-6 | TRBD1 | TRBV28 | ASSIPGQGSSPLH
TRBJ1-4 | - | TRBV28 | ASSLPGSKIEKLF
TRBJ2-1 | - | TRBV7-2 | ASSPQTGSNEQF
TRBJ1-2 | - | TRBV29-1 | SVLEQGDSYT
TRBJ1-2 | - | TRBV6-6 | ASSIRDNGGYT
TRBJ1-1 | - | TRBV2 | ASSADMNTEAF
- | TRBD2 | TRBV13 | ASSPTGTSDWAEQY
TRBJ2-5 | TRBD2 | TRBV5-1 | ASRSGATQETQY
TRBJ2-7 | - | TRBV5-1 | ASSLGRVTIRDEQY
TRBJ2-3 | - | TRBV5-1 | ASSPNGGATDTQY
TRBJ1-3 | - | TRBV5-1 | ASRESGNTIY
TRBJ2-7 | - | TRBV6-1 | ASSTGRHEQY
TRBJ1-3 | - | TRBV9 | ASSVGDIISGNTIY
TRBJ1-1 | TRBD1 | TRBV5-1 | ASRGQVNTEAF
TRBJ2-7 | TRBD1 | TRBV27 | ASRPRTGVDYEQY
TRBJ2-1 | - | TRBV27 | ASSFYGGAYNEQF
TRBJ1-5 | - | TRBV15 | ATSRGLNSNQPQH
TRBJ2-3 | - | TRBV11-2 | ASSIRTDTQY
TRBJ1-2 | - | TRBV6-1 | ASSEGNRDRNGYT